This TCR beta chain was obtained from a study of control samples from healthy donors and cancer patients. Between the trimmed V and J ends, which lost 5 bases and 3 bases, there was a span of 16 bases. Germline V CDR1 and CDR2: MNHNY, SVGAGI (reference sequence). The CDR3 totals 15 residues. Clones were read by immunoSEQ multiplex PCR, and TCRdb kept only the in-frame ones, dropping some. The data contain tens of thousands of clones, about nine tenths of them seen just once; the ten biggest clones take up 15% to 18%. This sequence originates from a man aged 25 to 40 in good health. The genes are TRBV6-6 and TRBJ1-1; a weak D match, TRBD1 (5 bases). The sequenced material came from blood. CDR3 coding DNA: TGTGCCAGCAGTCCCCGAGGGGCCAGGGACACTGAAGCTTTCTTT. This translates into CASSPRGARDTEAFF.